One and the same sample provided the 5 T cell receptor beta chains below, sequenced in a study of blood T cell repertoires in COVID-19. TCRdb's copy holds only in-frame clones and misses some; the assay was immunoSEQ multiplex PCR. The sample has roughly 26,000 clones, approximately 81% seen once; the top ten hold under 35%. The sequenced sample was peripheral blood. All receptors come from a human donor in a cohort sampled during active COVID-19.

This chain joins TRBV6-5 and TRBJ1-5; D is ambiguous. V was shortened by 4 bases and J by 1 base, with 11 bases between the two germline ends. Looked up from germline, CDR1 is MNHEY and CDR2 is SVGAGI. The CDR3 has 15 residues. The CDR3 DNA reads TGTGCCAGCAGTTCCCTAGGCGAAAGCAATCAGCCCCAGCATTTT. Its translation is CASSSLGESNQPQHF.

The chain carries TRBV5-1 and TRBJ2-1; 9 bases agree with TRBD2. V lost 4 bases to trimming and J lost 7 bases; unmatched junction nucleotides: 9. Per germline, CDR1 SGHRS and CDR2 YFSETQ. The CDR3 extends over 15 amino acids. CDR3 bases: TGCGCCAGCAGCCCTGTAGGAGCGGGAGGTAATGAGCAGTTCTTC. This encodes CASSPVGAGGNEQFF.

This clone was counted a few times. The chain combines TRBV6-2 or TRBV6-3 with TRBJ2-1, with D maybe TRBD2 (5 bases). V lost 0 bases, J lost 9 bases, and 15 bases lay in between. Looked up from germline, CDR1 is MNHEY and CDR2 is SVGEGT. CDR3 length equals 15 residues. CDR3 region: CASSYSGNTRVEQFF. DNA for the CDR3: TGTGCCAGCAGTTACTCGGGGAATACGAGGGTTGAGCAGTTCTTC.

The chain uses TRBV15 and TRBJ1-2, with D possibly matching TRBD1 (5 bases). Germline-derived CDR1 and CDR2 are LNHNV and YYDKDF (reference sequence). This CDR3 spans 15 amino acids. Trimming cost V 0 bases and J 5 bases, with 13 bases left between them. This chain's CDR3 is CATSREGLGGYGYTF. The CDR3 coding sequence is TGTGCCACCAGCAGAGAGGGGCTGGGGGGTTATGGCTACACCTTC.

The chain recombines TRBV5-4 with TRBJ2-7, with D hard to call. The V end was cut by 3 bases, the J end by 0 bases, with 10 bases between. The CDR3 runs to 14 residues. Per the germline V gene, CDR1 is SGHNT and CDR2 is YYREEE (reference sequence). The CDR3 region has the DNA TGTGCCAGCAGCTCAGACTTCGTCTCCTACGAGCAGTACTTC. It encodes CASSSDFVSYEQYF. Full variable domain (outside the CDR3, taken from reference TRBV5-4 and TRBJ2-7): ETGVTQSPTHLIKTRGQQVTLRCSSQSGHNTVSWYQQALGQGPQFIFQYYREEENGRGNFPPRFSGLQFPNYSSELNVNALELDDSALYLCASSSDFVSYEQYFGPGTRLTVT.